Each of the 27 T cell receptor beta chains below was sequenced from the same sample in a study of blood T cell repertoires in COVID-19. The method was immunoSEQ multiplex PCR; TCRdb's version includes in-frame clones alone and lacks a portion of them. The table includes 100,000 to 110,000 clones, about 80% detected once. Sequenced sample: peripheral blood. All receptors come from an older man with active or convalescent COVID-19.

DNA of the CDR3: TGTGCCAGCTCACCAAACGAGTATATCGAGCAGTACTTC. The encoded protein is CASSPNEYIEQYF. The chain uses TRBV18 and TRBJ2-7; D is uncertain. The CDR3 runs 13 residues. Per germline, CDR1 KGHSH and CDR2 LQKENI. Trimming cost V 2 bases and J 6 bases, with 11 bases left between them.

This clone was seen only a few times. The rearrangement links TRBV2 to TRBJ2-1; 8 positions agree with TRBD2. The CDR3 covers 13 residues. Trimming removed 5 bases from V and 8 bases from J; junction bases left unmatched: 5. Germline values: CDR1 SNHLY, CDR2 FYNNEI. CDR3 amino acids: CASSLDGGDEQFF. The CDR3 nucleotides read TGTGCCAGCAGTTTGGACGGGGGGGATGAGCAGTTCTTC.

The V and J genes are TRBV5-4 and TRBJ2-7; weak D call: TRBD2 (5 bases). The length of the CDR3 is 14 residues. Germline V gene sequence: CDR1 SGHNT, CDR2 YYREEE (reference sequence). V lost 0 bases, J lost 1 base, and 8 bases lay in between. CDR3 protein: CASSLAGESYEQYF. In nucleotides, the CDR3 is TGTGCCAGCAGCTTGGCCGGGGAGTCCTACGAGCAGTACTTC. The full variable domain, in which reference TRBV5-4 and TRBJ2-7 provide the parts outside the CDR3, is ETGVTQSPTHLIKTRGQQVTLRCSSQSGHNTVSWYQQALGQGPQFIFQYYREEENGRGNFPPRFSGLQFPNYSSELNVNALELDDSALYLCASSLAGESYEQYFGPGTRLTVT.

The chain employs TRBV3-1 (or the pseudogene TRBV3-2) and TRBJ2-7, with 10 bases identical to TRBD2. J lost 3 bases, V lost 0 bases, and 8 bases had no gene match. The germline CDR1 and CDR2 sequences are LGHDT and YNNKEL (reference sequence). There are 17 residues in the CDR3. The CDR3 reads CASSQEMGLARRYEQYF. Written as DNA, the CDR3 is TGTGCCAGCAGCCAAGAAATGGGACTAGCGAGACGCTACGAGCAGTACTTC.

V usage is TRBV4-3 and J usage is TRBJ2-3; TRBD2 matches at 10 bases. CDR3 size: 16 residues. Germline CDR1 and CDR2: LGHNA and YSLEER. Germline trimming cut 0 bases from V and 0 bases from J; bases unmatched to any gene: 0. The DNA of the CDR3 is TGCGCCAGCAGCCAAGATAGCGGGGGGAGCACAGATACGCAGTATTTT. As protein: CASSQDSGGSTDTQYF.

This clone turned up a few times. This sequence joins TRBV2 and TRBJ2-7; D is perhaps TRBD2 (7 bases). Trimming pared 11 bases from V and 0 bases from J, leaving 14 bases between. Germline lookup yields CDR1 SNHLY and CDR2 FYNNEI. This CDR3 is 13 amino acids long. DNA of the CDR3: TGTGCCTTCAAGGGGGGGCCCTCCTACGAGCAGTACTTC. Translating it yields CAFKGGPSYEQYF. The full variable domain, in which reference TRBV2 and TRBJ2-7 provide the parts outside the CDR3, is EPEVTQTPSHQVTQMGQEVILRCVPISNHLYFYWYRQILGQKVEFLVSFYNNEISEKSEIFDDQFSVERPDGSNFTLKIRSTKLEDSAMYFCAFKGGPSYEQYFGPGTRLTVT.

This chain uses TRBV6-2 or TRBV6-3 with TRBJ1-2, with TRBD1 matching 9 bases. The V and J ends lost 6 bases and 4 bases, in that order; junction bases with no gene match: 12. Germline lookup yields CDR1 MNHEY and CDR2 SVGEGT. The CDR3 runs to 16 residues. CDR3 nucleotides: TGTGCCAGCAGCGACGAGGGAGGACAGGGGAGCTATGGCTACACCTTC. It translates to CASSDEGGQGSYGYTF.

The CDR3 loop is CASSFSGGPSTDTQYF. The CDR3 DNA reads as TGTGCCAGCAGCTTCTCAGGGGGGCCCTCCACAGATACGCAGTATTTT. This chain joins TRBV5-4 and TRBJ2-3, with a weak D call TRBD1 (7 bases). This CDR3 is built from 16 residues. CDR1 is SGHNT, CDR2 YYREEE, per germline (reference sequence). V was shortened by 2 bases and J by 2 bases, with 15 bases between the two germline ends.

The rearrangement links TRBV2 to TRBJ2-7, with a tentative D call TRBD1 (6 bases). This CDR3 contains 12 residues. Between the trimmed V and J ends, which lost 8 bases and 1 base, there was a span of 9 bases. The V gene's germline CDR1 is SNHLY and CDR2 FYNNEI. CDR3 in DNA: TGTGCCAGCCGGGACACTTCCTACGAGCAGTACTTC. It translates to CASRDTSYEQYF.

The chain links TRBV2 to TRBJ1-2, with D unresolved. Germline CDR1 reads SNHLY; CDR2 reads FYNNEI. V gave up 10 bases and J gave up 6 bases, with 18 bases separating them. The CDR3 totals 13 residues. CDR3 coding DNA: TGTGCCATCCAGCGGGCCCCAAATCATGGCTACACCTTC. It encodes CAIQRAPNHGYTF. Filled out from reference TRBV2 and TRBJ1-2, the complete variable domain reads EPEVTQTPSHQVTQMGQEVILRCVPISNHLYFYWYRQILGQKVEFLVSFYNNEISEKSEIFDDQFSVERPDGSNFTLKIRSTKLEDSAMYFCAIQRAPNHGYTFGSGTRLTVV.

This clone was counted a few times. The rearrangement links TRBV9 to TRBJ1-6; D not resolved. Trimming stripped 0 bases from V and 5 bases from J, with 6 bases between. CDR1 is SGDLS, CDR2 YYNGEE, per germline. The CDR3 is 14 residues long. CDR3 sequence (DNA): TGTGCCAGCAGCGTAGTCAGCGATAATTCACCCCTCCACTTT. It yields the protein CASSVVSDNSPLHF.

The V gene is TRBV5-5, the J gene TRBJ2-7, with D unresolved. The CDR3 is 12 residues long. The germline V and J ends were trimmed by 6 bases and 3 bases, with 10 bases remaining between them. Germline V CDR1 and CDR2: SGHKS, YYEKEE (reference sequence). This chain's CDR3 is CASISGNYEQYF. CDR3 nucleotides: TGTGCCAGCATCTCGGGTAACTACGAGCAGTACTTC.

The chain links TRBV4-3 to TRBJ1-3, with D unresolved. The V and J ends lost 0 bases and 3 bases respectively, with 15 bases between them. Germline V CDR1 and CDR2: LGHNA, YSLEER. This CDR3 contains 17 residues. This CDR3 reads CASSQDPTWSGGNTIYF. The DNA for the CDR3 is TGCGCCAGCAGCCAAGATCCAACGTGGAGCGGTGGAAACACCATATATTTT.

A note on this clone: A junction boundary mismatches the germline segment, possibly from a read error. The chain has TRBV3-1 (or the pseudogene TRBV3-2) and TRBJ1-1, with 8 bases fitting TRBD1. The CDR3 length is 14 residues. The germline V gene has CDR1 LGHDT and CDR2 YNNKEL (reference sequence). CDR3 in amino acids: CASSPQGVATEVFF. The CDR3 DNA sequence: TGTGCCAGCAGTCCACAGGGGGTGGCAACTGAAGTTTTCTTT.

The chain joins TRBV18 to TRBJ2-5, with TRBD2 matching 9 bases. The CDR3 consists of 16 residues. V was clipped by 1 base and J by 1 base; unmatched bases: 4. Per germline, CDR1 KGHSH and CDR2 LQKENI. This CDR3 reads CASSPQNSGGQETQYF. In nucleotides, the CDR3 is TGTGCCAGCTCACCACAGAATAGCGGGGGCCAAGAGACCCAGTACTTC.

The CDR3, as DNA: TGTGCCAGCAGCGAAAGGGCGGGCACCTCCTACGAGCAGTACTTC. Encoded protein: CASSERAGTSYEQYF. The chain links TRBV7-2 to TRBJ2-7; D perhaps matches TRBD2 (5 bases). CDR1 is SGHTA, CDR2 FQGNSA, per germline. This CDR3 contains 15 residues. The V end was cut by 5 bases, the J end by 0 bases, with 14 bases between.

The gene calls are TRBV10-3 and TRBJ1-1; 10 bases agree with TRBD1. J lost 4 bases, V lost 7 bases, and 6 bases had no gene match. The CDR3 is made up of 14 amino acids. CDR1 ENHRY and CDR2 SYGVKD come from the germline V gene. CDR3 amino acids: CAITGTGEFTEAFF. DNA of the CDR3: TGTGCCATCACCGGGACAGGGGAGTTCACTGAAGCTTTCTTT.

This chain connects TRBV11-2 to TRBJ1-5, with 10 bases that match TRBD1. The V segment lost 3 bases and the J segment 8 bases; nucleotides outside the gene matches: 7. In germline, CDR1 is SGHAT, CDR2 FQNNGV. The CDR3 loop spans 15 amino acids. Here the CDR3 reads CASSFGQDRGEPQHF. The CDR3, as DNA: TGTGCCAGCAGCTTCGGTCAGGACAGGGGGGAGCCCCAGCATTTT.

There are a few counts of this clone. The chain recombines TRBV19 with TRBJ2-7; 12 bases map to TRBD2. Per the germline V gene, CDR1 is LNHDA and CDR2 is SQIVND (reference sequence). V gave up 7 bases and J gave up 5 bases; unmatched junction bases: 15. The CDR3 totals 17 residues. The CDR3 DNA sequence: TGTGCCAGTATCCCCGGGGCTAGCGGGAGGGGGCTCCACGAGCAGTACTTC. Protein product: CASIPGASGRGLHEQYF. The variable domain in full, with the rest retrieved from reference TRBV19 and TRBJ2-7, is DGGITQSPKYLFRKEGQNVTLSCEQNLNHDAMYWYRQDPGQGLRLIYYSQIVNDFQKGDIAEGYSVSREKKESFPLTVTSAQKNPTAFYLCASIPGASGRGLHEQYFGPGTRLTVT.

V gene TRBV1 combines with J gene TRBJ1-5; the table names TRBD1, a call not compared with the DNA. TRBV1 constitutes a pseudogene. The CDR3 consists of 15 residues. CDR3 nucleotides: TGCACCAGCAGCGTCACAGGGGTAAGCAATCAGCCCCAGCATTTT. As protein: CTSSVTGVSNQPQHF.

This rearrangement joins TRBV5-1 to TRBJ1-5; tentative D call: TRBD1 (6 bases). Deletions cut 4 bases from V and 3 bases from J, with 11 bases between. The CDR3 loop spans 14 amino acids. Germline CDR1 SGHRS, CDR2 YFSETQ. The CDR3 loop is CASSTDSDNQPQHF. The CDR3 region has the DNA TGCGCCAGCAGCACGGACAGCGACAATCAGCCCCAGCATTTT.

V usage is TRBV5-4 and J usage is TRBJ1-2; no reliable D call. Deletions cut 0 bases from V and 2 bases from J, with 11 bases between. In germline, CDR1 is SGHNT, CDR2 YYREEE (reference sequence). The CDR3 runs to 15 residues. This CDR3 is CASSLGVIRNYGYTF. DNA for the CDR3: TGTGCCAGCAGCTTGGGTGTCATCAGGAACTATGGCTACACCTTC.

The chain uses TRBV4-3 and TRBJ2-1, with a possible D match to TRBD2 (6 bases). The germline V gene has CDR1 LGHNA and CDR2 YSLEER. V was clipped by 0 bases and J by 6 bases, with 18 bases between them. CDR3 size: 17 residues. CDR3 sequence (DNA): TGCGCCAGCAGCCAAGATGGTTTCCCCGTCGGGGGCAATGAGCAGTTCTTC. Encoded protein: CASSQDGFPVGGNEQFF.

The CDR3 here is CSASPQAEAFF. DNA of the CDR3: TGCAGTGCTAGTCCCCAGGCTGAAGCTTTCTTT. The rearrangement joins TRBV20-1 to TRBJ1-1; D remains unclear. CDR3 size: 11 residues. The V gene lost 3 bases and the J gene lost 6 bases, with 8 bases spanning the gap. Germline V gene lookup returns CDR1 DFQATT and CDR2 SNEGSKA (reference sequence).

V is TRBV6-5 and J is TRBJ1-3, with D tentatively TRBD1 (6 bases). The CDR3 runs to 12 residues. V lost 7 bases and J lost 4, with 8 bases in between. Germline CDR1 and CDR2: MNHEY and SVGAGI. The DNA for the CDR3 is TGTGCCAGCAACAGGGAAGGAAACACCATATATTTT. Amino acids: CASNREGNTIYF.

For the CDR3, the DNA is TGTGCCAGCAGTTACGGGCCTTTTAGCGGGAGAGGTCCCGGGGAGCTGTTTTTT. Residues: CASSYGPFSGRGPGELFF. J is TRBJ2-2 and V is TRBV6-2 or TRBV6-3; TRBD2 matches 9 bases. The germline V gene encodes CDR1 MNHEY and CDR2 SVGEGT. This CDR3 spans 18 amino acids. With 2 bases clipped from V and 6 bases from J, the junction kept 13 bases outside the gene matches.

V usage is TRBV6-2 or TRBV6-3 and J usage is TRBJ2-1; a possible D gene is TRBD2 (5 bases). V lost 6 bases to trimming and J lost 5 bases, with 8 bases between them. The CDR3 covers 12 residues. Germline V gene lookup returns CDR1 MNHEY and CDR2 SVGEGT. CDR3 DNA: TGTGCCAGCAGCCCCGGGGACAATGAGCAGTTCTTC. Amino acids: CASSPGDNEQFF.